The sample holds a few counts of the clone carrying this TCR beta chain. Its matching antigen is unknown. The table came from immunoSEQ multiplex PCR; TCRdb's copy has only in-frame clones and leaves some out. The table has 90,000 to 130,000 clones, more than 65% seen once. The data stem from a study of T cell responses to AZD1222 COVID-19 vaccine. Study-level information: Second-dose recipients at about 4 or about 12 weeks were treated as one pooled group.

Study results and limitations: Just a handful of people given AZD1222 tested seropositive at baseline. Only after the peak T cell response were repertoires sampled. Dominant at 160-218 and 743-854, vaccine-associated CD4 TCRs also spanned spike.

V was shortened by 4 bases and J by 6 bases, with 10 bases between the two germline ends. CDR1 SGHAT and CDR2 FQNNGV come from the germline V gene. This CDR3 is 12 amino acids long. The genes are TRBV11-2 and TRBJ2-7, with unresolved D. Material: peripheral blood, obtained on day 0 of AZD1222 vaccination. This receptor was taken from an adult in good health. The CDR3 loop is CASSSLPAEQYF. As DNA, the CDR3 is TGTGCCAGCAGCTCGCTCCCCGCCGAGCAGTACTTC.